The present T cell receptor beta chain was sequenced within a study of blood T cells in healthy people across ages. Germline V gene data show CDR1 as LNHNV and CDR2 as YYDKDF (reference sequence). V was pared by 0 bases and J by 2 bases, with 10 bases between. The CDR3 runs to 15 residues. About this clonotype itself: As yet, its antigen is unknown.

Findings and caveats of the study: Versus aged donors, long-lived donors had higher diversity and more naive CD4+ cells. A strong correlation was found between TCR beta diversity and the percentage of naive T cells.

Combining a sample-barcoded 5' primer with a J-beta primer mix, a second PCR ran for 7 to 11 cycles. TCRdb recomputed calls from the 5' RACE reads with MiXCR, one row per CDR3 protein. The sample comprises about 780,000 distinct CDR3 sequences, less than 60% of which are singletons, and about a sixth rests with the top ten. Ten milliliters of peripheral blood were drawn from each donor. This receptor was obtained from a man older than 75 in good health. The sequenced sample consisted of blood. The rearrangement uses TRBV15 and TRBJ2-5; D gene ambiguous. CDR3 region: CATSRDGAVQETQYF. The CDR3 DNA reads as TGTGCCACCAGCAGAGATGGTGCCGTACAAGAGACCCAGTACTTC.